The T cell receptor beta chain under discussion was sequenced for a study of CD8 T cells in Susac syndrome. Points from the study as a whole: Expansion of clones was not seen in the CD4+ T cell repertoires of Susac syndrome.

The RNA, roughly 0.45 to 1 ug, was put through reverse transcription using random hexamers. MiXCR was run by TCRdb on the immunoSEQ multiplex PCR reads, yielding one entry per CDR3 protein. Here the sample spans more than 85,000 distinct CDR3 sequences, about 94% being singletons. In its sample, this clonotype was seen once. What it binds is not known. V shed 1 base, J shed 0 bases, and the junction held 5 bases outside the gene matches. Germline values: CDR1 MNHEY, CDR2 SMNVEV (reference sequence). CDR3 length: 16 amino acids. CD8+ and CD4+ T cells from blood underwent TCR beta sequencing. Sequenced sample: CD4+ T cells from PBMCs. The TCR sequence derives from a human donor with Susac syndrome. The chain is built from TRBV27 and TRBJ1-1; 7 nucleotides agree with TRBD1. CDR3 loop: CASSLFKGAMNTEAFF. The CDR3 nucleotides are TGTGCCAGCAGTTTATTTAAGGGGGCGATGAACACTGAAGCTTTCTTT.